The T cell receptor beta chain described here comes from a study of vaccination effects on CD4 cells after COVID-19. Study-level background: Post-vaccine specimens were collected at a median of 72 days following the second dose.

Study results and caveats: Clonal contraction was marked in infection- and vaccine-induced clones late after vaccination.

Germline V CDR1 and CDR2: LNHDA, SQIVND (reference sequence). Trimming removed 10 bases at V and 3 bases at J, with 7 bases between. The CDR3 length is 10 residues. Once cultured for around 11 days, the cells underwent separation to obtain CD4+ T cells. Every participant took two doses of the BNT162b2 or mRNA-1273 vaccine. IL-2 medium supplanted half the medium on days 3 and 7. Method: immunoSEQ multiplex PCR; TCRdb's copy keeps in-frame clones and lacks some. This sample yields roughly 40,000 clones, of which more than 65% are seen a single time; about 8% belongs to the top ten. Concerning this clone itself: Its antigen is unknown.

J is TRBJ2-7 and V is TRBV19, with D hard to call. The origin of this receptor is a human donor who received a COVID-19 vaccine. The material was CD4+ T cells from PBMCs cultured without peptide, obtained after COVID-19 vaccination. This CDR3 reads CATIHYEQYF. CDR3 nucleotides: TGTGCCACTATCCACTACGAGCAGTACTTC.